Presented here are 20 T cell receptor beta chains from one specimen sequenced in a study of OX40 agonist ivuxolimab in advanced cancers. Method: immunoSEQ multiplex PCR; TCRdb's copy keeps in-frame clones and lacks some. The sample has over 90,000 clones, 65% to 90% seen once. Sequences were derived from CD4+ or CD8+ T cells sorted from blood, sampled in a trial of the OX40 agonist ivuxolimab. The receptor set was obtained from an adult with an advanced solid tumor such as melanoma, head and neck, liver or kidney cancer.

V gene TRBV5-4 combines with J gene TRBJ2-7, with TRBD2 matching over 8 bases. The ends lost 4 bases at V and 3 bases at J; junction bases unmatched: 3. CDR1 is SGHNT, CDR2 YYREEE, per germline (reference sequence). CDR3 length equals 13 residues. CDR3: CASSDGTSYEQYF. The CDR3 DNA reads as TGTGCCAGCAGCGATGGGACTAGCTACGAGCAGTACTTC.

The chain combines TRBV5-1 with TRBJ2-1, with TRBD2 matching 9 bases. Trimming at V came to 1 base and at J to 5 bases, leaving 7 bases not matched to a gene. CDR1 and CDR2 from the germline V gene are SGHRS and YFSETQ. The CDR3 contains 16 residues. The DNA of the CDR3 is TGCGCCAGCAGCTTGTGGGGCGGGAGGGACAACAATGAGCAGTTCTTC. This encodes CASSLWGGRDNNEQFF.

The V gene is TRBV27, the J gene TRBJ2-3; 7 nucleotides match TRBD1. Germline CDR1 reads MNHEY; CDR2 reads SMNVEV (reference sequence). V lost 6 bases and J lost 0; bases outside the gene matches: 12. The CDR3 runs to 17 residues. CDR3 region: CASSPGVGRGSTDTQYF. In DNA form, the CDR3 reads TGTGCCAGCAGCCCGGGCGTGGGCAGGGGGAGCACAGATACGCAGTATTTT.

The CDR3 loop is CASSRTGTGNTIYF. DNA for the CDR3: TGTGCCAGCAGTCGGACAGGGACTGGAAACACCATATATTTT. V is TRBV6-1 and J is TRBJ1-3; 8 bases agree with TRBD1. Per the germline V gene, CDR1 is MNHNS and CDR2 is SASEGT. V lost 5 bases to trimming and J lost 2 bases; unmatched junction nucleotides: 2. This CDR3 has 14 amino acids.

The chain couples TRBV28 to TRBJ2-7, with D possibly matching TRBD2 (6 bases). The CDR3 length is 15 residues. CDR1 is MDHEN and CDR2 is SYDVKM in the germline V gene. Trimming took 1 base from V and 3 from J, leaving 13 bases between them. CDR3 in DNA: TGTGCCAGCAGTTTATTAGCAGCGGGCCGCTACGAGCAGTACTTC. Its protein product is CASSLLAAGRYEQYF.

V gene TRBV5-1 combines with J gene TRBJ2-7, with D unresolved. The CDR3 contains 15 residues. Trimming stripped 4 bases from V and 3 bases from J, with 17 bases between. Germline CDR1 and CDR2: SGHRS and YFSETQ. The CDR3 protein is CASSLRPQNSYEQYF. In DNA, the CDR3 is TGCGCCAGCAGCCTCAGACCACAGAATAGCTACGAGCAGTACTTC.

This chain links TRBV30 with TRBJ2-5, with a tentative D call TRBD2 (6 bases). The J call is doubtful: the DNA matches TRBJ2-7 better. This CDR3 is 12 amino acids long. Germline lookup yields CDR1 GTSNPN and CDR2 SVGIG (reference sequence). The CDR3 spells CACQGGPHEQYF. For the CDR3, the DNA is TGTGCCTGCCAGGGAGGCCCCCACGAGCAGTACTTC.

V is TRBV7-9 and J is TRBJ2-7; 7 nucleotides match TRBD2. Per germline, CDR1 SEHNR and CDR2 FQNEAQ (reference sequence). V lost 8 bases and J lost 6; bases outside the gene matches: 7. This CDR3 has 12 residues. This CDR3 reads CASRGVAGEQYF. The CDR3 nucleotides are TGTGCCAGCCGGGGGGTTGCGGGCGAGCAGTACTTC.

The CDR3 DNA reads as TGCGCCAGCAGCCCGACAGTTTTAATCACCGGGGAGCTGTTTTTT. Its protein product is CASSPTVLITGELFF. The chain joins TRBV4-1 to TRBJ2-2, with TRBD1 as a possible D gene (5 bases). Germline CDR1 MGHRA, CDR2 YSYEKL. This CDR3 is 15 amino acids long. Between the trimmed V and J ends, which lost 4 bases and 4 bases, there was a span of 13 bases.

This clone was picked up one time. The genes are TRBV30 and TRBJ1-1; 10 positions match TRBD1. The CDR3 sequence is 12 residues long. Germline CDR1 GTSNPN, CDR2 SVGIG (reference sequence). J lost 5 bases, V lost 8 bases, and 5 bases had no gene match. The CDR3 sequence: CAGDRGGTEAFF. CDR3 nucleotides: TGTGCCGGGGACAGGGGTGGGACTGAAGCTTTCTTT.

The chain joins TRBV7-9 to TRBJ2-1; the D call may be TRBD1 or TRBD2 (5 bases each). Germline lookup yields CDR1 SEHNR and CDR2 FQNEAQ (reference sequence). This CDR3 spans 13 amino acids. Trimming cost V 11 bases and J 2 bases, with 13 bases left between them. The CDR3 coding sequence is TGTGCCTACCCTGAGGGGCCCTACAATGAGCAGTTCTTC. It encodes CAYPEGPYNEQFF.

The rearrangement uses TRBV5-1 and TRBJ1-1; D unresolved. Germline V gives CDR1 SGHRS, CDR2 YFSETQ. The CDR3 contains 14 residues. V lost 2 bases and J lost 2, with 10 bases in between. The CDR3 DNA sequence: TGCGCCAGCAGCTTCCCCGCCCCCAACACTGAAGCTTTCTTT. Translated, it gives CASSFPAPNTEAFF. The whole variable domain, filled in from reference TRBV5-1 and TRBJ1-1, reads KAGVTQTPRYLIKTRGQQVTLSCSPISGHRSVSWYQQTPGQGLQFLFEYFSETQRNKGNFPGRFSGRQFSNSRSEMNVSTLELGDSALYLCASSFPAPNTEAFFGQGTRLTVV.

The rearrangement uses TRBV28 and TRBJ2-1; 8 bases align to TRBD2. With 2 bases clipped from V and 3 bases from J, the junction kept 12 bases outside the gene matches. The CDR3 has 18 amino acids. The germline CDR1 and CDR2 sequences are MDHEN and SYDVKM. CDR3 DNA sequence: TGTGCCAGCAGTTTAGTCCGAGGGGCGGGAGGCTACTACAATGAGCAGTTCTTC. Its protein is CASSLVRGAGGYYNEQFF.

The V call is TRBV28, the J call TRBJ2-7, with 7 bases that match TRBD2. Germline values: CDR1 MDHEN, CDR2 SYDVKM. The CDR3 runs 16 residues. V lost 6 bases to trimming and J lost 5 bases; unmatched junction nucleotides: 16. The CDR3 protein is CASSPGTIGGGDEQYF. The DNA of the CDR3 is TGTGCCAGCAGCCCGGGGACTATCGGGGGTGGGGACGAGCAGTACTTC.

The chain links TRBV25-1 to TRBJ1-4; TRBD1 matches 7 bases. CDR1 and CDR2 from the germline V gene are MGHDK and SYGVNS. This CDR3 comprises 16 residues. The ends lost 1 base at V and 4 bases at J; junction bases unmatched: 6. The CDR3, as DNA: TGTGCCAGCAGTGAATGGCAGGGGGGAGATAATGAAAAACTGTTTTTT. Translated, it gives CASSEWQGGDNEKLFF.

The chain uses TRBV11-3 and TRBJ2-1; TRBD2 agrees at 7 bases. V lost 3 bases, J lost 5 bases, and 4 bases stayed unmatched. Germline V CDR1 and CDR2: SGHNT, YENEEA. This CDR3 is 14 amino acids long. As DNA, the CDR3 is TGTGCCAGCAGCTTTGGCGGGAGTGACAATGAGCAGTTCTTC. Translation gives CASSFGGSDNEQFF.

This chain joins TRBV18 and TRBJ2-7; tentative D call: TRBD2 (5 bases). The germline V gene has CDR1 KGHSH and CDR2 LQKENI. CDR3 length: 13 amino acids. V dropped 4 bases and J dropped 6 bases, with 13 bases sitting between them. The CDR3 coding sequence is TGTGCCAGCTCACTAGCGTGGGAGCGCGAGCAGTACTTC. This translates into CASSLAWEREQYF. Using reference TRBV18 and TRBJ2-7 for the parts outside the CDR3, the full variable domain is NAGVMQNPRHLVRRRGQEARLRCSPMKGHSHVYWYRQLPEEGLKFMVYLQKENIIDESGMPKERFSAEFPKEGPSILRIQQVVRGDSAAYFCASSLAWEREQYFGPGTRLTVT.

The chain uses TRBV5-1 and TRBJ2-6; D is perhaps TRBD2 (6 bases). V lost 2 bases and J 3 bases, leaving 15 bases between the germline ends. The CDR3 length is 17 residues. Germline values: CDR1 SGHRS, CDR2 YFSETQ. CDR3 nucleotides: TGCGCCAGCAGCTTCGATTTCGGGGAGGTTGGGGCCAACGTCCTGACTTTC. Translation: CASSFDFGEVGANVLTF.

The chain links TRBV9 to TRBJ1-1; perhaps TRBD1 as D (6 bases). This CDR3 region has 14 residues. V lost 5 bases and J lost 4, with 15 bases in between. Germline loops: CDR1 SGDLS, CDR2 YYNGEE. Written as DNA, the CDR3 is TGTGCCAGCAGTTCACAGGGAGGGTTCACTGAAGCTTTCTTT. Translation: CASSSQGGFTEAFF.

The chain couples TRBV18 to TRBJ2-5; 7 positions match TRBD2. The ends lost 3 bases at V and 2 bases at J; junction bases unmatched: 6. Germline V gives CDR1 KGHSH, CDR2 LQKENI. The CDR3 sequence is 15 residues long. The chain's CDR3 is CASSPGGSRQETQYF. The DNA of the CDR3 is TGTGCCAGCTCACCGGGGGGGTCGAGACAAGAGACCCAGTACTTC.